This note documents a single T cell receptor (beta chain) sequence. It lacks a known antigen. Base qualities are not recorded, but no much larger clone differs from it by a single base. Libraries were made using the immunoSEQ multiplex PCR assay. TCRdb retrieved this table from immuneACCESS and kept in-frame rearrangements only. Not all clones are present; in checked studies, unresolved V genes account for under half, and no reason is known for the remainder. Present in this sample are tens of thousands of clones, around nine tenths of which were seen just once. The ten most abundant clones make up 16% of the sample. These data are taken from a study of radiotherapy plus CTLA-4 blockade in lung cancer (dated by TCRdb to 2016 to 2018). Background on the whole study: Among the enrolled patients, around 17% had an objective response, and 25% to 35% reached disease control. Study-wide findings and limitations: After treatment with radiotherapy and ipilimumab, TCR clones that came from tumors expanded in the peripheral blood. Early dynamic changes in blood T cell clones, together with increased serum interferon-beta after radiation, were reported as the strongest predictors of response.

The study evaluated CTLA-4 blockade (ipilimumab) given together with focal radiation therapy in patients who had chemo-refractory metastatic non-small-cell lung cancer. V trim: 1 base; J trim: 7 bases; unmatched bases: 11. Reading the germline V gene gives CDR1 SGDLS and CDR2 YYNGEE. From the cysteine through the phenylalanine, the CDR3 covers 16 amino acids. This entry keeps only the CDR3 DNA: 48 bases, framed from base 1. Here the sequenced sample was peripheral blood, taken from a patient treated with radiotherapy plus ipilimumab. The source of this sequence is a human donor with non-small cell lung cancer that progressed on radiotherapy plus ipilimumab. The chain uses TRBV9 and TRBJ2-1; 7 bases in between match TRBD2. The CDR3 region has the sequence CASSVNPGGGKNEQFF. The sequenced DNA: TGTGCCAGCAGCGTAAACCCGGGGGGAGGTAAGAATGAGCAGTTCTTC. Beyond the CDR3, the reference TRBV9 and TRBJ2-1 genes provide the residues; the full variable domain reads: DSGVTQTPKHLITATGQRVTLRCSPRSGDLSVYWYQQSLDQGLQFLIQYYNGEERAKGNILERFSAQQFPDLHSELNLSSLELGDSALYFCASSVNPGGGKNEQFFGPGTRLTVL.